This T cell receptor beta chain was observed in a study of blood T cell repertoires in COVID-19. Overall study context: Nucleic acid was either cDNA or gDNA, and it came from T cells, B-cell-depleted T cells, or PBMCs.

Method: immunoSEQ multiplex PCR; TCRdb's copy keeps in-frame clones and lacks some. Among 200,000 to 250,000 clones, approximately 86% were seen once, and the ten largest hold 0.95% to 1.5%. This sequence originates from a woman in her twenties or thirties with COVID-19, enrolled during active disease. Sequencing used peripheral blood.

The CDR3 nucleotides are TGTGCCAGTAGTATCAGATCGAGGGAGACCCAGTACTTC. Residues: CASSIRSRETQYF. V gene TRBV19 combines with J gene TRBJ2-5; D is unclear. Per germline, CDR1 LNHDA and CDR2 SQIVND (reference sequence). V was shortened by 3 bases and J by 5 bases, with 10 bases between the two germline ends. The CDR3 length is 13 residues. Full variable domain (rest looked up from reference TRBV19 and TRBJ2-5): DGGITQSPKYLFRKEGQNVTLSCEQNLNHDAMYWYRQDPGQGLRLIYYSQIVNDFQKGDIAEGYSVSREKKESFPLTVTSAQKNPTAFYLCASSIRSRETQYFGPGTRLLVL.